A single T cell receptor (beta chain) is shown here with its context. TCRdb reanalyzed the 5' RACE reads, giving one entry per CDR3 protein sequence and no DNA. The sample has more than 75,000 distinct CDR3 sequences. The sample originates from a study of monozygotic twins with inflammatory bowel disease. Sample: blood. The source is a human donor with ulcerative colitis or Crohn's disease, or a healthy co-twin of an affected twin (not recorded which).

The CDR3 protein is CSARAARGYTF. The chain recombines TRBV20-1 with TRBJ1-2. Germline V gene sequence: CDR1 DFQATT, CDR2 SNEGSKA (reference sequence). The CDR3 totals 11 residues.